These T cell receptor beta chains were read from a single sample in a study of blood T cell repertoires in COVID-19. The data were produced by immunoSEQ multiplex PCR, yet TCRdb's version contains in-frame clones alone and is incomplete. The sample lists nearly 300,000 clones, less than 85% occurring once. The sample taken for sequencing was peripheral blood. These receptors were obtained from a human donor with COVID-19, enrolled during active disease. The donor label of this sample is uncertain. The CDR3 runs from the conserved cysteine through the conserved F or W. D genes are given only for firm matches. Expanded clones get a size class; other rows say once, few or many, or leave the size out.

d_call,clone_size,v_call,j_call,cdr3_aa,cdr3_nt
.,.,TRBV7-3,TRBJ2-1,CASSLSSRTEGEQFF,TGTGCCAGCAGCTTATCCAGTAGGACCGAGGGTGAGCAGTTCTTC
TRBD1,.,TRBV15,TRBJ2-1,CATLRDRGYNEQFF,TGTGCCACCCTCCGTGACAGGGGTTACAATGAGCAGTTCTTC
TRBD2,.,TRBV11-3,TRBJ2-1,CASSLSGANEQFF,TGTGCCAGCAGTTTGAGCGGGGCGAATGAGCAGTTCTTC
TRBD1,many,TRBV20-1,TRBJ2-3,CSASQGADTQYF,TGCAGTGCTAGTCAGGGGGCAGATACGCAGTATTTT
TRBD2,.,TRBV2,TRBJ2-2,CASRGSSGRASGELFF,TGTGCCAGCAGGGGCTCAAGCGGGAGGGCGTCCGGGGAGCTGTTTTTT
TRBD1,.,TRBV3-1/TRBV3-2,TRBJ1-4,CASSLRTGEREKLFF,TGTGCCAGCAGCCTTCGGACAGGGGAGAGGGAAAAACTGTTTTTT
.,.,TRBV5-1,TRBJ2-4,CASSLAGGAKNIQYF,TGCGCCAGCAGCTTGGCCGGGGGAGCCAAAAACATTCAGTACTTC
.,.,TRBV12-3/TRBV12-4,TRBJ1-4,CASTIHGPEKLFF,TGTGCCAGCACCATCCATGGGCCCGAAAAACTGTTTTTT
.,.,TRBV1,TRBJ2-2,CTRQWPNRFPGLAETGELFF,TGCACCAGGCAGTGGCCAAATCGATTCCCGGGACTAGCGGAGACCGGGGAGCTGTTTTTT
.,few,TRBV19,TRBJ1-5,CASMDGGSQPQHF,TGTGCCAGTATGGACGGGGGTTCGCAGCCCCAGCATTTT
TRBD1,.,TRBV6-5,TRBJ1-4,CASSAGQNEKLFF,TGTGCCAGCAGCGCGGGACAGAATGAAAAACTGTTTTTT
.,.,TRBV9,TRBJ2-5,CASSVGGWWETQYF,TGTGCCAGCAGCGTAGGAGGATGGTGGGAGACCCAGTACTTC
TRBD1,.,TRBV19,TRBJ1-1,CASSTQGATEAFF,TGTGCCAGTAGTACACAGGGGGCAACTGAAGCTTTCTTT
.,once,TRBV3-1/TRBV3-2,TRBJ2-2,CASSPTVAGELFF,TGTGCCAGCAGCCCAACAGTGGCCGGGGAGCTGTTTTTT
TRBD2,.,TRBV2,TRBJ2-5,CASRGGTEETQYF,TGTGCCAGCCGCGGGGGGACGGAAGAGACCCAGTACTTC
.,.,TRBV10-3,TRBJ1-1,CAISESPGGTEAFF,TGTGCCATCAGTGAGTCCCCGGGGGGCACTGAAGCTTTCTTT
.,.,TRBV6-6,TRBJ2-7,CASTLDGYEQYF,TGTGCCAGCACCCTCGACGGGTACGAGCAGTACTTC
TRBD2,.,TRBV29-1,TRBJ2-1,CSVAVAGPGDEQFF,TGCAGCGTAGCCGTAGCGGGACCGGGGGATGAGCAGTTCTTC
.,once,TRBV28,TRBJ1-5,CASRPGGNQPQHF,TGTGCCAGCAGGCCGGGGGGTAATCAGCCCCAGCATTTT
.,.,TRBV29-1,TRBJ1-1,CSVEDFGGNTEAFF,TGCAGCGTTGAAGATTTCGGGGGGAACACTGAAGCTTTCTTT
TRBD1,.,TRBV19,TRBJ1-5,CASSSRDREVYQPQHF,TGTGCCAGTAGTTCCCGGGACAGGGAGGTTTATCAGCCCCAGCATTTT
.,.,TRBV25-1,TRBJ1-2,CASRGDWPNYGYTF,TGTGCCAGCAGGGGAGATTGGCCGAACTATGGCTACACCTTC
.,.,TRBV29-1,TRBJ2-4,CSVESGSKNIQYF,TGCAGCGTTGAATCGGGGTCCAAAAACATTCAGTACTTC
.,.,TRBV5-5,TRBJ1-4,CASSWDLNEKLFF,TGTGCCAGCAGCTGGGACTTAAATGAAAAACTGTTTTTT
TRBD2,.,TRBV5-1,TRBJ2-5,CASSLTLAGEETQYF,TGCGCCAGCAGCTTGACGCTAGCGGGAGAGGAGACCCAGTACTTC
TRBD1,.,TRBV2,TRBJ2-7,CASSVSAGGLYEQYF,TGTGCCAGCAGTGTGTCGGCAGGGGGCCTTTACGAGCAGTACTTC
TRBD2,.,TRBV7-2,TRBJ2-7,CASSSGSSGYEQYF,TGTGCCAGCAGCAGCGGTTCTAGCGGCTACGAGCAGTACTTC
TRBD2,.,TRBV11-2,TRBJ2-5,CASSFGLDGETQYF,TGTGCCAGCAGCTTCGGACTAGATGGAGAGACCCAGTACTTC
.,.,TRBV9,TRBJ2-1,CASSLEGARYNEQFF,TGTGCCAGCAGCTTGGAGGGGGCCCGGTACAATGAGCAGTTCTTC